This T cell receptor beta chain is from a study of cytomegalovirus exposure and HLA in healthy donors. In regard to this clone: The target antigen is unknown.

Study results and limitations: Per published reports, the classifier diagnosed cytomegalovirus status with high specificity and sensitivity.

It was with 60 Vbeta and 13 Jbeta primers that the PCR ran. The table came from immunoSEQ multiplex PCR; TCRdb's copy has only in-frame clones and leaves some out. Of approximately 140,000 clones listed, roughly three quarters are singletons. The TCR was taken from a woman aged 55-70 years in good health and CMV-seronegative. Sequencing was performed on PBMCs.

This CDR3 reads CASSIEGIAGSDTQYF. Written as DNA, the CDR3 is TGTGCCAGCAGCATAGAGGGAATAGCGGGCTCAGATACGCAGTATTTT. V gene TRBV5-5 combines with J gene TRBJ2-3, with TRBD2 matching 7 bases. Germline CDR1 is SGHKS and CDR2 is YYEKEE (reference sequence). Trimming cost V 4 bases and J 4 bases; bases outside gene matches: 12. The CDR3 has 16 residues.